The TCR beta chain under discussion was sequenced for a study of tissue T cells after allogeneic stem cell transplantation. Study background: Pathologist H&E review favored samples with visible lymphocytes for sequencing among multiple samples. General study points: The patient cohort was small and clinically heterogeneous, with limited sampling depth.

Retrospectively chosen non-transplant comparators had other cancers and at least five gastrointestinal samples, without known gastrointestinal disease. This clone qualifies as medium-sized. No antigen is known for it. Distinct nucleotide sequences in the sample also encode this CDR3. Profiled with immunoSEQ multiplex PCR; TCRdb holds only in-frame clones, not every one. Of some 11,000 clones listed, approximately 70% are singletons. V gave up 4 bases and J gave up 3 bases, with 6 bases separating them. Germline CDR1 reads GTSNPN; CDR2 reads SVGIG (reference sequence). The CDR3 spans 12 residues. The rearrangement uses TRBV30 and TRBJ2-2; D not certain. The input for sequencing was tissue from the right colon, taken at autopsy. The origin of this receptor is a woman aged 18 to 55 with breast cancer. The CDR3 nucleotides read TGTGCCTGGAATCGGGACACCGGGGAGCTGTTTTTT. Protein sequence: CAWNRDTGELFF.